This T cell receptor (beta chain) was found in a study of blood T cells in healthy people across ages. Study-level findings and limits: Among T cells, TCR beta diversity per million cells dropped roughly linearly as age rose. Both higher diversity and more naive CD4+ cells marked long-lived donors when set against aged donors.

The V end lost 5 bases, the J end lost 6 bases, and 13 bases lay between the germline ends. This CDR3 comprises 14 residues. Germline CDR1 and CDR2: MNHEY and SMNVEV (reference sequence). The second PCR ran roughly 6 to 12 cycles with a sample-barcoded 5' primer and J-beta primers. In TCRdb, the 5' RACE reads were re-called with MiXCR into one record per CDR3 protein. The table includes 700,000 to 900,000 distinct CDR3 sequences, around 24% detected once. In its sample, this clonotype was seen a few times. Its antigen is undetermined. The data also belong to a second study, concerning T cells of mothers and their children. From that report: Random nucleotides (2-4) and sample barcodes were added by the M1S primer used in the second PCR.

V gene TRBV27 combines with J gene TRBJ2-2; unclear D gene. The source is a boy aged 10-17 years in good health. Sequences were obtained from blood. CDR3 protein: CASSPLVGSGELFF. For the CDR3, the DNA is TGTGCCAGCAGTCCTCTAGTAGGCTCCGGGGAGCTGTTTTTT.